The entry below gives a single T cell receptor (beta chain) sequence along with its context. This sample was taken from a study of blood T cell repertoires in COVID-19. Study information: Samples representing acute and convalescent COVID-19 were sourced from the United States, Italy and Spain. PBMCs, B-cell-depleted T cells, or T cells provided the cDNA or gDNA that made up the material.

Original analysis: The authors estimated nucleated cell counts from reference gene primer amplification. The repertoire was sequenced with immunoSEQ multiplex PCR; TCRdb's copy has only in-frame clones and lacks some. For V, J and clone size, that table is used; D and trimming come from the DNA. Of approximately 130,000 clones detected, 84% appear once; the ten largest clones hold roughly 13%. V shed 2 bases and J 1 base; nucleotides not matched to a gene: 4. CDR3 length equals 15 residues. Germline CDR1 GTSNPN, CDR2 SVGIG (reference sequence). The chain employs TRBV30 and TRBJ2-2; 7 bases map to TRBD1. The clonotype was recovered from a human donor in a cohort sampled during active COVID-19. The sample was peripheral blood. CDR3 residues: CAWSRDSVNTGELFF. CDR3 DNA: TGTGCCTGGAGTAGGGACAGCGTGAACACCGGGGAGCTGTTTTTT.